A single sample gave rise to the 16 T cell receptor beta chains below, sequenced in a study of blood T cell repertoires in COVID-19. TCRdb's copy holds only in-frame clones and misses some; the assay was immunoSEQ multiplex PCR. The sample holds 100,000 to 140,000 clones, 60% to 85% seen once. Sample: peripheral blood. These receptors all stem from a man aged 65 to 79 with acute or convalescent COVID-19.

The chain uses TRBV7-2 and TRBJ1-5, with 8 bases fitting TRBD1. The CDR3 is 15 residues long. Trimming cost V 2 bases and J 6 bases; bases outside gene matches: 6. Germline values: CDR1 SGHTA, CDR2 FQGNSA. CDR3 in amino acids: CASSLLQGASQPQHF. DNA for the CDR3: TGTGCCAGCAGCTTATTGCAGGGGGCGTCTCAGCCCCAGCATTTT.

J is TRBJ1-1 and V is TRBV5-1; 7 bases match TRBD1. The ends lost 0 bases at V and 0 bases at J; junction bases unmatched: 5. This CDR3 region has 16 residues. Looked up from germline, CDR1 is SGHRS and CDR2 is YFSETQ. Here the CDR3 reads CASSLGSGGMNTEAFF. In nucleotides, the CDR3 is TGCGCCAGCAGCTTGGGGTCAGGGGGAATGAACACTGAAGCTTTCTTT.

The chain links TRBV6-1 to TRBJ1-1, with D hard to call. V lost 2 bases and J lost 0, with 16 bases in between. Germline V lookup: CDR1 MNHNS, CDR2 SASEGT. The CDR3 spans 17 residues. The CDR3 here is CASSERWERNMNTEAFF. CDR3 bases: TGTGCCAGCAGTGAACGTTGGGAGAGAAACATGAACACTGAAGCTTTCTTT.

The chain combines TRBV2 with TRBJ1-2; D is unclear. Trimming left V 6 bases short and J 6 bases short, with 14 bases between. This CDR3 contains 13 residues. Germline V gene data show CDR1 as SNHLY and CDR2 as FYNNEI. The CDR3 sequence: CASREKEVDGYTF. As DNA, the CDR3 is TGTGCCAGCAGGGAAAAAGAGGTAGATGGCTACACCTTC.

This chain connects TRBV4-2 to TRBJ2-2, with 9 bases fitting TRBD2. Per germline, CDR1 LGHNA and CDR2 YNFKEQ. This CDR3 has 15 residues. Unmatched junction bases numbered 5, after V lost 4 bases and J lost 5 bases. The DNA of the CDR3 is TGTGCCAGCAGCCTGGGACTAGCTTGGACCGGGGAGCTGTTTTTT. Its protein is CASSLGLAWTGELFF.

This clone was found once. This chain connects TRBV5-3 to TRBJ2-1, with TRBD2 matching over 9 bases. TRBV5-3 is noted as an ORF with a role that remains uncertain. The CDR3 runs 19 residues. After removal of 4 bases from V and 5 bases from J, the junction contained 19 bases not matched to a gene. This chain's CDR3 is CARSRVTGAGTSRHNEQFF. The CDR3 DNA reads as TGTGCCAGAAGCCGAGTTACAGGGGCCGGGACTAGCCGTCACAATGAGCAGTTCTTC.

The chain uses TRBV18 and TRBJ2-5, with 7 bases identical to TRBD2. Unmatched junction bases numbered 8, after V lost 5 bases and J lost 5 bases. The CDR3 runs to 14 residues. Germline V gene sequence: CDR1 KGHSH, CDR2 LQKENI. DNA for the CDR3: TGTGCCAGCTCAACGGGACTACCGCGGGAGACCCAGTACTTC. As protein: CASSTGLPRETQYF.

The chain combines TRBV19 with TRBJ2-3; TRBD2 is a possible D gene (6 bases). Looked up from germline, CDR1 is LNHDA and CDR2 is SQIVND (reference sequence). CDR3 length: 16 amino acids. V was pared by 3 bases and J by 6 bases, with 19 bases between. The CDR3 loop is CASSIAGWSYIDTQYF. CDR3 nucleotides: TGTGCCAGTAGTATTGCGGGGTGGAGCTACATTGATACGCAGTATTTT.

This chain connects TRBV7-3 to TRBJ2-2; 13 nucleotides align to TRBD2. V gave up 4 bases and J gave up 5 bases; unmatched junction bases: 4. The CDR3 spans 16 residues. Germline CDR1 is SGHTA and CDR2 is FQGTGA. The CDR3 DNA reads as TGTGCCAGCAGCTCTAGACTAGCGGGGGGTACCGGGGAGCTGTTTTTT. It codes for CASSSRLAGGTGELFF.

The chain joins TRBV11-2 to TRBJ1-6, with 10 bases lining up with TRBD1. The CDR3 loop spans 17 amino acids. Losses at the gene ends were 1 base for V and 1 base for J; bases not matched to a gene: 1. Germline V gives CDR1 SGHAT, CDR2 FQNNGV. CDR3 amino acids: CASSLGQGASYNSPLHF. CDR3 sequence (DNA): TGTGCCAGCAGCTTAGGACAGGGGGCTTCCTATAATTCACCCCTCCACTTT.

The gene calls are TRBV5-8 and TRBJ2-7, with D maybe TRBD2 (5 bases). Germline CDR1 reads SGHTS; CDR2 reads YDEGEE. Trimming stripped 0 bases from V and 2 bases from J, with 12 bases between. CDR3 length: 15 residues. CDR3 amino acids: CASSLGLREPYEQYF. DNA for the CDR3: TGTGCCAGCAGCTTGGGGCTTCGGGAACCCTACGAGCAGTACTTC.

This chain joins TRBV19 and TRBJ1-2; 9 positions match TRBD1. V lost 5 bases to trimming and J lost 3 bases; unmatched junction nucleotides: 4. The CDR3 runs to 14 residues. CDR1 is LNHDA, CDR2 SQIVND, per germline (reference sequence). This chain's CDR3 is CASSQRDRDYGYTF. CDR3 nucleotides: TGTGCCAGTAGTCAGAGGGACAGGGACTATGGCTACACCTTC.

This clone was observed a handful of times. This chain uses TRBV2 with TRBJ2-2, with 8 bases matching TRBD2. Germline CDR1 SNHLY, CDR2 FYNNEI. J gave up 0 bases and V 4 bases, and 10 bases lay outside the gene matches. CDR3 length: 18 amino acids. CDR3 residues: CASSARRRGGTNTGELFF. CDR3 sequence (DNA): TGTGCCAGCAGTGCCCGGAGGCGCGGGGGGACGAACACCGGGGAGCTGTTTTTT.

The chain carries TRBV5-1 and TRBJ2-2; TRBD1 matches 7 bases. Germline V gene data show CDR1 as SGHRS and CDR2 as YFSETQ. This CDR3 has 15 residues. V gave up 1 base and J gave up 7 bases; unmatched junction bases: 7. For the CDR3, the DNA is TGCGCCAGCAGCTTGACCACAGGGGCCGGCGGGGAGCTGTTTTTT. Translated: CASSLTTGAGGELFF. Full variable domain (missing parts from reference TRBV5-1 and TRBJ2-2): KAGVTQTPRYLIKTRGQQVTLSCSPISGHRSVSWYQQTPGQGLQFLFEYFSETQRNKGNFPGRFSGRQFSNSRSEMNVSTLELGDSALYLCASSLTTGAGGELFFGEGSRLTVL.

The CDR3 nucleotides read TGCGCCAGCAGCCTCTACAGGGGGCTAAATGAAAAACTGTTTTTT. This sequence encodes CASSLYRGLNEKLFF. The chain recombines TRBV5-1 with TRBJ1-4; 9 bases match TRBD1. The trim removed 4 bases at V and 5 bases at J, leaving 6 bases unmatched. Germline V CDR1 and CDR2: SGHRS, YFSETQ. This CDR3 has 15 residues.

CDR3 nucleotides: TGTGCCAGCAGAGACACAGGGTTAAGGACCGGGGAGCTGTTTTTT. It encodes CASRDTGLRTGELFF. The chain combines TRBV6-6 with TRBJ2-2, with D maybe TRBD1 (6 bases). Germline CDR1 reads MNHNY; CDR2 reads SVGAGI (reference sequence). This CDR3 is 15 amino acids long. Trimming stripped 6 bases from V and 5 bases from J, with 16 bases between.